The source of this T cell receptor beta chain is a study of regulatory T cells in long-lasting Graves disease (dated by TCRdb to 2020 to 2023). Concerning the study at large: Antithyroid drugs had been taken for less than 3 months by newly diagnosed Graves' disease patients. Persistent Graves' disease patients were compared with newly diagnosed Graves' disease patients by peripheral blood TCR sequencing and RNA sequencing. The study was registered as a clinical trial and conducted in China. A total of 33 samples were covered by TCR sequencing, comprising some 13 persistent and approximately 20 newly diagnosed Graves' disease patients. What the research found in general, with its limitations: Sequencing and analysis were restricted to the TCR beta chain. Only peripheral blood was studied, because thyroid tissue, the primary lesion, was inaccessible. Persistent Graves' disease patients showed lower TCR Shannon entropy and fewer highly expanded clones than newly diagnosed patients, suggesting clonal expansion. The authors noted that the small sample size was a limitation that may lower accuracy. More public clonotypes were shared among persistent patients (around 2,600) than among newly diagnosed patients (more than 950). Preferential use of TRBV28, TRBJ1-2 and TRBJ2-5 was observed in persistent disease, whereas TRBV20-1 and TRBJ2-1 were favored in newly diagnosed disease.

As for this clonotype: Its binding antigen is unknown. Qualities for individual bases were not recorded, and no much larger clone is one base off.

The germline V gene (reference sequence) sets CDR1 to GTSNPN and CDR2 to SVGIG. The CDR3 runs 12 amino acids, cysteine and phenylalanine included. Solely the CDR3 DNA is kept, with 36 bases framed from the first base. The V and J ends are trimmed by 5 bases and 1 base, leaving 8 bases between them. Reading the label with the study, this specimen's time point is: newly diagnosed GD, antithyroid drugs for less than 3 months. For both TCR sequencing and RNA sequencing, RNA was extracted from PBMCs using TRIzol. The diagnosis of Graves' disease was made according to American Thyroid Association guidelines. The patients came from an endocrinology department in Xi'an, China. Each patient gave around 9.2 milliliters of peripheral blood, collected in an EDTA anticoagulant tube. PBMCs were isolated by Ficoll Paque Plus density gradient separation without further T cell sorting. An Agilent 2100 Bioanalyzer and agarose gel were used to assess RNA quality, and a NanoDrop 2000 was used to measure RNA concentration.

The library was built by means of multiplex PCR. Sequencing relied on an Illumina HiSeq 4000. TCR beta libraries were built with iRepertoire HTBI primers and Arm-PCR amplification of CDR3 regions. Gel purification was performed on PCR products prior to sequencing. The source study handled its data this way. Gene usage analysis of CDR3 amino acid clonotypes relied on the roughly 60 TRBV and around 14 TRBJ segments identified across samples. COPE and FqMerger were used to merge the filtered high-quality paired reads into contigs. Contigs were aligned with BLAST to IMGT TRBV, TRBD and TRBJ reference genes, and CDR3 was defined per IMGT. Any clonotype with a frequency above 0.1% was classified as a highly expanded clone. Shannon entropy was used to measure repertoire diversity, and the Gini coefficient was used to measure V-J evenness. A clonotype found in more than one individual was treated as public. TCRdb reran the public reads through fastp at Q25 and MiXCR, keeping productive beta chains. Here each entry gathers all rows of one CDR3 protein and keeps the most common genes and DNA. TCRdb assigned the V and J calls; the authors' analysis was not used. Recorded for this sample are 350,000 to 550,000 distinct CDR3 sequences; over 15% of them occurred a single time. Together, the top ten hold less than 30% of the sample.

This sample was also put to use in a study of T cells in Graves' hyperthyroidism and ophthalmopathy. Taken from the second paper: Graves' hyperthyroidism was defined as stable when no progression to ophthalmopathy occurred over 18 months of follow-up. Hyperthyroidism patients were newly diagnosed, with disease duration under 2 months, and aged 18 to 65 years. The study excluded patients with uncontrolled infections, other autoimmune diseases, pregnancy or lactation. Diagnoses were based on clinical symptoms, serum thyroxine and TRAb, thyroid ultrasound and orbital computed tomography. For the first round of RT-PCR on the TCR CDR3, the HTBI primer set was used together with the Qiagen OneStep RT-PCR kit. Most expanded thyroid clonotypes (frequency above 0.001) were also found in blood, which suggests that blood repertoires may mirror thyroid immune responses. A model built on a 13 V-J signature distinguished ophthalmopathy from stable hyperthyroidism, reaching roughly 88% sensitivity and around 81% specificity in cross-validation and 80%/75% in testing. In validation, the model predicted progression to ophthalmopathy a median of about 6.8 months before onset, with about 64% sensitivity and roughly 77% specificity. To identify TCR V-J signatures that set the groups apart, the researchers used a discovery cohort of more than 95 patients, made up of about 44 with Graves' ophthalmopathy and some 56 with stable Graves' hyperthyroidism. Whether ophthalmopathy could be predicted prospectively was tested in an independent validation cohort made up of roughly 19 hyperthyroidism patients plus 17 patients who later progressed to ophthalmopathy. For training and testing, the 100 or so patients in the discovery cohort were randomly divided in a 7:3 ratio. In more than 5 Graves' hyperthyroidism patients, the study also compared T-cell repertoires from thyroid tissue with T-cell repertoires from blood. Once sampling was done, hyperthyroidism patients were given methimazole at a starting dose of 30 mg daily, whereas ophthalmopathy patients were given high-dose intravenous methylprednisolone. The libraries were constructed in a second round of multiplex PCR and then size-selected and purified. Paired-end sequencing of the libraries was performed with 100 bp reads on an Illumina HiSeq2000. Raw data were processed with SOAPnuke, discarding reads with adapters, uncalled bases, mean Phred below 15, or no exact constant-primer or identifier match. High-quality paired reads were merged with COPE v1.2.5, and unique nucleotide sequences were defined as clonotypes. MiTCR v1.1 was used to align clonotypes to the IMGT TRBV, TRBD and TRBJ reference segments. Only V-J combinations with frequency above 0.0001, covering about 99% of repertoires, were analysed. A TCS score was defined as the ratio between F50 (clonal expansion) and ExV (chaos), using BLOSUM62-based TCRdist between CDR3 peptides within each V-J. Welch's t-statistics and random forest reduced fewer than 550 V-J features to around 14, which were used in a naive Bayes classifier (R e1071). No statistical method was used to set the sample size in advance, and investigators knew the group allocation. The paper reports TCR Vbeta CDR3 sequencing of roughly 140 peripheral blood samples: 40 to 45 ophthalmopathy, roughly 74 hyperthyroidism and around 17 progressor patients.

The sample in question was peripheral blood mononuclear cells (PBMCs), obtained at new diagnosis, from a patient treated with antithyroid drugs. This clonotype was obtained from a woman between 18 and 29 years old with Graves disease. Donor details come from another sample of the same person, matched by shared clones. The chain couples TRBV30 to TRBJ1-1; no D gene call is confident. The sequenced DNA is TGTGCCTGGTATACAGAGAACACTGAAGCTTTCTTT. Its translation reads: CAWYTENTEAFF.